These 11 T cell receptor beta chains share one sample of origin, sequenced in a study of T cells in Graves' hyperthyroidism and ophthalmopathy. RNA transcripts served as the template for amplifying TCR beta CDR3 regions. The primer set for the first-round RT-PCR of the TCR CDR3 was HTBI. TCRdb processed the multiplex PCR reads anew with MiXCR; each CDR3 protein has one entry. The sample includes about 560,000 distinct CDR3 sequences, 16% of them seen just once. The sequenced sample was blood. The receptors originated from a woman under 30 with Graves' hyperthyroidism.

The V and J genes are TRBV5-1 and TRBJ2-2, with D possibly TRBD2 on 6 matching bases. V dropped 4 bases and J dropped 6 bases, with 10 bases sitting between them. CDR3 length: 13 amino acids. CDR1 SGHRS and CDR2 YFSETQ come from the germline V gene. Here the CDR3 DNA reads TGCGCCAGCAGCCCCACTAGCCCCGGGGAGCTGTTTTTT. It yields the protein CASSPTSPGELFF.

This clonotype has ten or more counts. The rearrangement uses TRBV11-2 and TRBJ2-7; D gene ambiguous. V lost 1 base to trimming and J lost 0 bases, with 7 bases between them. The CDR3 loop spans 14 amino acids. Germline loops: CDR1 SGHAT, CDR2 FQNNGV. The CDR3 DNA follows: TGTGCCAGCAGCTTAGCTGATAGCTCCTACGAGCAGTACTTC. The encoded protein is CASSLADSSYEQYF.

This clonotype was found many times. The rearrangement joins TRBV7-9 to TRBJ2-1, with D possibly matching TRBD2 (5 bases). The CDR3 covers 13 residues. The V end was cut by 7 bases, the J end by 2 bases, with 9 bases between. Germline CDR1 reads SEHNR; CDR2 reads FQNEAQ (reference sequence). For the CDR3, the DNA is TGTGCCAGCAAACGGGGTGCCTACAATGAGCAGTTCTTC. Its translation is CASKRGAYNEQFF.

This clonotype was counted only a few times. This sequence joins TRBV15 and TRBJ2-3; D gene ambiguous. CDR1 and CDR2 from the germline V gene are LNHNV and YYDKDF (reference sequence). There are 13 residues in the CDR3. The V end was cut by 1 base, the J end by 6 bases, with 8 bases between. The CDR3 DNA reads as TGTGCCACCAGCAGAGTTAATCCGGATACGCAGTATTTT. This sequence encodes CATSRVNPDTQYF.

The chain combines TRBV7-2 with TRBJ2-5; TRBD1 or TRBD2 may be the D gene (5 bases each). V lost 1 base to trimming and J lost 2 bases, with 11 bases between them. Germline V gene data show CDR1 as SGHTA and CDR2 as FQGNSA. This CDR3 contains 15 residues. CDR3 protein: CASSLDGTLQETQYF. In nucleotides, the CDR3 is TGTGCCAGCAGCTTAGATGGGACGTTACAAGAGACCCAGTACTTC.

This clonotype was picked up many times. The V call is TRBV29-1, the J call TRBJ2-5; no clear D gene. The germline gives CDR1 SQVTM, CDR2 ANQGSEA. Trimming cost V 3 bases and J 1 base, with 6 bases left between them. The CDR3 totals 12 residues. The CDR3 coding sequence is TGCAGCGTTGAGGATCTCCAAGAGACCCAGTACTTC. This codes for CSVEDLQETQYF.

The CDR3 coding sequence is TGCAGTGCTCCCGGTGTCCCCCAAGAGACCCAGTACTTC. It encodes CSAPGVPQETQYF. The gene calls are TRBV20-1 and TRBJ2-5, with no clear D. V was clipped by 5 bases and J by 1 base, with 11 bases between them. In germline, CDR1 is DFQATT, CDR2 SNEGSKA (reference sequence). This CDR3 is built from 13 residues.

The CDR3 spells CASQVGGLAGSYEQYF. The CDR3, as DNA: TGTGCCTCCCAGGTGGGGGGGCTAGCGGGTTCCTACGAGCAGTACTTC. The genes are TRBV28 and TRBJ2-7; 8 bases line up with TRBD2. The germline V gene has CDR1 MDHEN and CDR2 SYDVKM. The ends lost 11 bases at V and 1 base at J; junction bases unmatched: 16. This CDR3 spans 16 amino acids.

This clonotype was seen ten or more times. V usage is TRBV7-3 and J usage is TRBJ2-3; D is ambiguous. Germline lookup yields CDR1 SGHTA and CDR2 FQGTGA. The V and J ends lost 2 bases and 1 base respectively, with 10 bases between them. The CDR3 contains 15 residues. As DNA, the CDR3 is TGTGCCAGCAGCTTAGTGTCAGATGGCACAGATACGCAGTATTTT. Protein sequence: CASSLVSDGTDTQYF.

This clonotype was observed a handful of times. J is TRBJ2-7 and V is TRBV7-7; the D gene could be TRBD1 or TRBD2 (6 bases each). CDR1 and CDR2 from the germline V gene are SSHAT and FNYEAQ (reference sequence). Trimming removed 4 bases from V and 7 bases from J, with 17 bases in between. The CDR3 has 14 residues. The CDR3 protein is CASSSLGGYEEQYF. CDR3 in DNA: TGTGCCAGCAGCTCCCTAGGGGGGTACGAGGAGCAGTACTTC.

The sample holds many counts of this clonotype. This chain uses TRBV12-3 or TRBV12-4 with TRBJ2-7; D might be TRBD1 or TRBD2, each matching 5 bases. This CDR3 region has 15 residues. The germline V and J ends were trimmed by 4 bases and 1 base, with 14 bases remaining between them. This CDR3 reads CASSSRDGLSYEQYF. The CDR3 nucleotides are TGTGCCAGCAGTTCCCGGGACGGATTATCCTACGAGCAGTACTTC.